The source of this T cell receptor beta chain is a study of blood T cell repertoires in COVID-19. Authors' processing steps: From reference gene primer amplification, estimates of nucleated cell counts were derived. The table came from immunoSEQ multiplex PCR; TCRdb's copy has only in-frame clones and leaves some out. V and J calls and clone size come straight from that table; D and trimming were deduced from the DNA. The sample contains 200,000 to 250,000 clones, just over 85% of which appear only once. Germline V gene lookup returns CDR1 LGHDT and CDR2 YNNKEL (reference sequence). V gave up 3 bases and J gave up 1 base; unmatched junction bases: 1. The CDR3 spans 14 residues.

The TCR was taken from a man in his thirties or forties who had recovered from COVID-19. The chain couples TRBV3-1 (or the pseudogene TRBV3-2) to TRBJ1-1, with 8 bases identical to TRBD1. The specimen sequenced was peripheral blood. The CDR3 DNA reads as TGTGCCAGCAGCCACGGGACAGGGAACACTGAAGCTTTCTTT. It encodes CASSHGTGNTEAFF.